This entry describes one T cell receptor beta chain. The antigen is not known. This specimen comes from a study of a mutant IDH1 vaccine in newly diagnosed glioma. Notes on the study in general: Pseudoprogression showed no apparent link to changes in top peripheral T cell clonotypes.

The CDR3 totals 13 residues. CDR1 and CDR2 from the germline V gene are SGHNT and YYREEE (reference sequence). Trimming left V 0 bases short and J 7 bases short, with 10 bases between. Time point here: week 23, last vaccination. What each vaccine dose contained was 300 ug of mutant IDH1 20-mer peptide, accompanied by topical imiquimod. Profiling relied on immunoSEQ multiplex PCR, and the TCRdb table lists in-frame clones only, not all of them. The sample has about 38,000 clones, 81% seen once. The chain joins TRBV5-4 to TRBJ1-1; perhaps TRBD1 as D (6 bases). The sequence was obtained from a man aged 40-50 years with glioma. The source material was PBMCs, sampled from a glioma patient whose treatment included an IDH1 peptide vaccine. The CDR3: CASSLDGQNEAFF. CDR3 sequence (DNA): TGTGCCAGCAGCTTGGATGGACAGAATGAAGCTTTCTTT.